This paragraph reports one T cell receptor (beta chain). Starting material of roughly 550 ng total RNA yielded TCR beta cDNA via a constant-region primer. Three-round nested multiplex PCR performed with slightly modified ARM-PCR produced the TCR beta libraries. TRBV1-TRBV30 forward and Cbeta reverse primers drove the first two roughly 11-cycle rounds. Using its own MiXCR run on the multiplex PCR reads, TCRdb lists one record per CDR3 protein. The table records some 200,000 distinct CDR3 sequences, 65% of them present only once. Unsorted whole blood served as the source of blood RNA, and germline DNA was extracted as well. Treatment-naive at the time, the patients had chronic HBV infection. The data belong to a study of tumor-infiltrating lymphocytes in primary liver carcinoma. In the study overall: Donors underwent surgery for histopathologically diagnosed primary liver carcinoma. Among the tumors, stages were T1-T3 N0M0 and sizes about 4 to 10 cm.

V was clipped by 4 bases and J by 3 bases; unmatched bases: 9. This CDR3 has 16 residues. The germline V gene encodes CDR1 SEHNR and CDR2 FQNEAQ (reference sequence). The sample comprised peripheral blood. The origin of this receptor is a woman aged 55 to 70 with primary liver carcinoma and hepatitis B virus infection. The gene calls are TRBV7-9 and TRBJ2-3, with 8 bases that match TRBD2. The CDR3 sequence: CASSSGLPGGTDTQYF. The CDR3 coding sequence is TGTGCCAGCAGCTCGGGACTACCGGGAGGGACAGATACGCAGTATTTT.